The TCR beta chain under discussion was sequenced for a study of T-cell reconstitution after alpha-beta-depleted transplantation in children. This clonotype was seen repeatedly, ten times or more. This CDR3 region has 13 residues. From germline, CDR1 is ENHRY and CDR2 SYGVKD. Trimming removed 2 bases from V and 2 bases from J, with 6 bases in between. Unique molecular identifiers were incorporated when the TCRbeta library was constructed. Each CDR3 protein gets one entry after TCRdb re-called the PCR reads with MiXCR. The data hold roughly 150,000 distinct CDR3 sequences, with approximately 10% observed a single time.

The material was PBMCs, obtained before TCRalphabeta/CD19-depleted stem cell transplant. This clonotype was obtained from a boy aged 2 to 10 with acute myeloid leukemia, due to receive a stem cell transplant. The genes are TRBV10-3 and TRBJ2-5; D ambiguous. The CDR3 region is CAISEGRQETQYF. The CDR3 DNA follows: TGTGCCATCAGTGAGGGCAGGCAAGAGACCCAGTACTTC.